A single sample is the source of the 21 T cell receptor beta chains below, sequenced in a study of blood T cells in healthy people across ages. Through a sample-barcoded 5' primer and a J-beta primer mix, a second PCR was run for about 6 to 12 cycles. TCRdb reanalysed the 5' RACE reads using MiXCR and keeps one entry per CDR3 protein. The sample yields 1.2 million to 1.5 million distinct CDR3 sequences, around two fifths seen once. Sequencing was carried out using blood. The receptors here all came from a woman younger than 30 in good health.

This sequence joins TRBV12-3 or TRBV12-4 and TRBJ1-2; D uncertain. V was trimmed by 1 base and J by 3 bases, leaving 9 bases between them. The CDR3 extends over 14 amino acids. The chain's CDR3 is CASSLDSFYYGYTF. The DNA of the CDR3 is TGTGCCAGCAGTTTAGACAGTTTTTACTATGGCTACACCTTC.

This clonotype has just a few counts. This chain uses TRBV7-9 with TRBJ1-1; D gene unclear. This CDR3 contains 14 residues. Trimming cost V 2 bases and J 4 bases, with 11 bases left between them. CDR1 is SEHNR and CDR2 is FQNEAQ in the germline V gene (reference sequence). Here the CDR3 reads CASSLSWSLTEAFF. The CDR3 region has the DNA TGTGCCAGCAGCTTATCGTGGTCGCTCACTGAAGCTTTCTTT.

This clonotype was seen repeatedly, ten times or more. This sequence joins TRBV4-1 and TRBJ2-7, with 13 bases that match TRBD2. In germline, CDR1 is MGHRA, CDR2 YSYEKL. The length of the CDR3 is 15 residues. J lost 2 bases, V lost 4 bases, and 2 bases had no gene match. CDR3 loop: CASSPGLAGAYEQYF. DNA of the CDR3: TGCGCCAGCAGCCCTGGACTAGCGGGAGCCTACGAGCAGTACTTC.

This chain uses TRBV4-1 with TRBJ2-1, with D unresolved. V was clipped by 2 bases and J by 5 bases, with 7 bases between them. This CDR3 has 13 residues. In germline, CDR1 is MGHRA, CDR2 YSYEKL. In DNA form, the CDR3 reads TGCGCCAGCAGCCAAATGGGAAACAATGAGCAGTTCTTC. The encoded protein is CASSQMGNNEQFF.

The sample holds a few counts of this clonotype. The chain has TRBV19 and TRBJ2-7, with TRBD2 matching 9 bases. Germline loops: CDR1 LNHDA, CDR2 SQIVND (reference sequence). Unmatched junction bases numbered 5, after V lost 3 bases and J lost 2 bases. CDR3 length: 15 residues. As DNA, the CDR3 is TGTGCCAGTAGTATCGGGACTAGCCGGACCTACGAGCAGTACTTC. Translated: CASSIGTSRTYEQYF.

This clonotype was seen a single time. V is TRBV7-3 and J is TRBJ2-2; no reliable D call. The CDR3 length is 13 residues. V lost 6 bases and J 6 bases, leaving 11 bases between the germline ends. CDR1 SGHTA and CDR2 FQGTGA come from the germline V gene. This CDR3 is CASSSSSPGELFF. In DNA, the CDR3 is TGTGCCAGCAGTTCAAGTAGCCCCGGGGAGCTGTTTTTT.

This chain joins TRBV27 and TRBJ1-1; D may be TRBD1 (5 bases). The CDR3 consists of 15 residues. Germline loops: CDR1 MNHEY, CDR2 SMNVEV (reference sequence). Trimming cost V 5 bases and J 3 bases, with 16 bases left between them. CDR3 in DNA: TGTGCCAGCAGTCCCTCCGGGGGATTATACACTGAAGCTTTCTTT. It translates to CASSPSGGLYTEAFF.

Only a few counts were recorded for this clonotype. The chain combines TRBV27 with TRBJ1-2, with D possibly matching TRBD1 (6 bases). The CDR3 runs 13 residues. The germline gives CDR1 MNHEY, CDR2 SMNVEV (reference sequence). V was clipped by 5 bases and J by 9 bases, with 16 bases between them. CDR3 loop: CASSPREGESYTF. As DNA, the CDR3 is TGTGCCAGCAGTCCCAGGGAGGGGGAGAGCTACACCTTC.

The table lists this clonotype with a count of one. The chain employs TRBV30 and TRBJ2-4; tentatively, D is TRBD2 (7 bases). Gene TRBJ2-5 matches the end of the DNA better, so the J call may be wrong. The CDR3 is made up of 14 amino acids. Germline lookup yields CDR1 GTSNPN and CDR2 SVGIG (reference sequence). The CDR3 sequence is CAWSRDGGRETQYF. The CDR3 nucleotides read TGTGCCTGGAGTCGGGACGGGGGGCGAGAGACCCAGTACTTC.

This clonotype was recorded a few times. The V and J genes are TRBV4-1 and TRBJ2-4; 8 bases match TRBD1. The CDR3 is 16 residues long. The J segment lost 3 bases and the V segment lost 1 base, leaving 5 bases of the junction unmatched. The germline V gene has CDR1 MGHRA and CDR2 YSYEKL. The CDR3 sequence: CASSQGAGQGKNIQYF. CDR3 nucleotide sequence: TGCGCCAGCAGCCAAGGAGCCGGACAGGGCAAAAACATTCAGTACTTC.

The rearrangement joins TRBV4-2 to TRBJ2-7; 10 bases are a match to TRBD2. The CDR3 is 16 residues long. Germline lookup yields CDR1 LGHNA and CDR2 YNFKEQ. Trimming at V came to 2 bases and at J to 4 bases, leaving 8 bases not matched to a gene. CDR3 loop: CASSQWLAGDIYEQYF. The CDR3 bases are TGTGCCAGCAGCCAATGGCTAGCGGGAGATATTTACGAGCAGTACTTC.

This chain joins TRBV13 and TRBJ2-1; D not certain. The CDR3 runs 15 residues. Looked up from germline, CDR1 is PRHDT and CDR2 is FYEKMQ (reference sequence). Trimming stripped 4 bases from V and 1 base from J, with 11 bases between. The CDR3: CASSSTVLSYNEQFF. The CDR3 DNA follows: TGTGCCAGCAGCTCGACTGTCCTATCCTACAATGAGCAGTTCTTC.

The V call is TRBV7-9, the J call TRBJ2-1; D is unresolved. This CDR3 spans 12 amino acids. Germline-derived CDR1 and CDR2 are SEHNR and FQNEAQ (reference sequence). V lost 6 bases and J 10 bases, leaving 13 bases between the germline ends. The CDR3 sequence is CASSLTAREQFF. The CDR3 DNA reads TGTGCCAGCAGTTTAACCGCCCGAGAGCAGTTCTTC.

This chain links TRBV5-6 with TRBJ2-5; TRBD2 matches at 7 bases. There are 13 residues in the CDR3. Germline trimming cut 4 bases from V and 3 bases from J; bases unmatched to any gene: 3. Germline CDR1 reads SGHDT; CDR2 reads YYEEEE. CDR3 in amino acids: CASSGGTKETQYF. In nucleotides, the CDR3 is TGTGCCAGCAGCGGAGGGACTAAAGAGACCCAGTACTTC.

The V and J genes are TRBV10-3 and TRBJ2-3, with a possible D match to TRBD2 (5 bases). The CDR3 has 14 amino acids. The V gene's germline CDR1 is ENHRY and CDR2 SYGVKD. Trimming cost V 4 bases and J 0 bases, with 8 bases left between them. Here the CDR3 reads CAISVASSTDTQYF. The CDR3 DNA sequence: TGTGCCATCAGTGTAGCGAGTAGCACAGATACGCAGTATTTT.

In regard to this clonotype: A much larger clone lies a single base off, so this may be a read error. J is TRBJ1-2 and V is TRBV4-1; D unresolved. This CDR3 region has 16 residues. Between the trimmed V and J ends, which lost 1 base and 0 bases, there was a span of 12 bases. Germline CDR1 MGHRA, CDR2 YSYEKL. CDR3 DNA: TGCGCCAGCAGCCAAGTTGCCAGGATGGCTAACTATGGCTACACCTTC. This gives the protein CASSQVARMANYGYTF.

The chain uses TRBV12-3 or TRBV12-4 and TRBJ2-7, with TRBD2 matching over 11 bases. The CDR3 has 16 amino acids. V lost 3 bases and J lost 7; bases outside the gene matches: 11. CDR3 residues: CASSFVAGGLIVEQYF. Written as DNA, the CDR3 is TGTGCCAGCAGTTTCGTAGCGGGGGGGCTTATCGTTGAGCAGTACTTC.

This clonotype was detected only a few times. The genes are TRBV5-1 and TRBJ2-5; tentative D call: TRBD2 (6 bases). The V and J ends lost 0 bases and 4 bases respectively, with 10 bases between them. There are 14 residues in the CDR3. The germline V gene has CDR1 SGHRS and CDR2 YFSETQ. CDR3 amino acids: CASSLGVAAETQYF. The CDR3 DNA sequence: TGCGCCAGCAGCTTGGGAGTAGCGGCAGAGACCCAGTACTTC.

In this sample, this clonotype turned up many times. The chain couples TRBV6-2 or TRBV6-3 to TRBJ1-5, with D uncertain. Germline CDR1 and CDR2: MNHEY and SVGEGT. The CDR3 consists of 13 residues. V lost 6 bases and J 1 base, leaving 7 bases between the germline ends. The CDR3 bases are TGTGCCAGCAGGGGCGGGAGCAATCAGCCCCAGCATTTT. This sequence encodes CASRGGSNQPQHF.

Only one count was recorded for this clonotype. This rearrangement joins TRBV7-2 to TRBJ1-1, with D tentatively TRBD1 (5 bases). Trimming took off 1 base at V and 10 bases at J, with 13 bases between the two ends. Germline CDR1 SGHTA, CDR2 FQGNSA. This CDR3 is 13 amino acids long. CDR3 DNA: TGTGCCAGCAGCTTAGAACCAGGGAGGAGAGCTTTCTTT. Translated: CASSLEPGRRAFF.

This clonotype turned up a few times. This chain links TRBV20-1 with TRBJ2-5; maybe TRBD2 (6 bases). V was shortened by 2 bases and J by 5 bases, with 12 bases between the two germline ends. This CDR3 is built from 13 residues. CDR1 is DFQATT and CDR2 is SNEGSKA in the germline V gene (reference sequence). CDR3: CSARRGGGETQYF. CDR3 nucleotides: TGCAGTGCTAGACGGGGTGGGGGGGAGACCCAGTACTTC.